This T cell receptor beta chain came from a study of graft-versus-host responses after intestinal transplantation. Study in general: Isolated intestinal, liver-intestinal, or multivisceral transplants were what recipients had.

Clones were sequenced by immunoSEQ multiplex PCR, and TCRdb holds only the in-frame ones, with some missing. The sample has 30,000 to 50,000 clones, about 96% seen once. Concerning this clone: The antigen is unknown.

Study-wide findings and caveats: Graft-versus-host to host-versus-graft clonal ratios in allografts were high in patients with graft-donor T cell macrochimerism. In recipient marrow, GvH clones were found, and some appeared first in ileum or blood.

Per germline, CDR1 MDHEN and CDR2 SYDVKM. The V end was cut by 6 bases, the J end by 1 base, with 15 bases between. The length of the CDR3 is 15 residues. The clonotype originates from a human donor who was the organ donor for an intestinal transplant. The sequences come from unstimulated CD8+ T cells sorted from spleen or lymph node cells, collected before transplant. The V and J genes are TRBV28 and TRBJ2-5, with a weak D call TRBD1 (5 bases). CDR3 sequence: CASRTDTTLQETQYF. CDR3 DNA: TGTGCCAGCAGAACGGACACTACCCTCCAAGAGACCCAGTACTTC.